The T cell receptor (beta chain) described here comes from a study of OX40 agonist ivuxolimab in advanced cancers. Study-level background: Age averaged around 59 years (range roughly 23 to 85), and more than 80% were male.

Study results and caveats: Clones of CD4+ and CD8+ blood T cells grew by week 6 at doses of 0.1 to 3.0 mg/kg. Among expanded peripheral T cells, antigen specificity went undetermined.

Produced via immunoSEQ multiplex PCR; TCRdb's table is partial and in-frame only. Seen here are approximately 66,000 clones, roughly 86% observed once, and the top ten hold roughly 1.1%. On this clone: Its specificity is unknown.

V shed 2 bases, J shed 5 bases, and the junction held 7 bases outside the gene matches. From germline, CDR1 is SGHKS and CDR2 YYEKEE (reference sequence). The CDR3 has 15 residues. The chain links TRBV5-5 to TRBJ2-1; 7 positions agree with TRBD1. This TCR came from an adult with an advanced solid tumor such as melanoma, head and neck, liver or kidney cancer. This specimen consisted of CD4+ or CD8+ T cells sorted from blood, obtained in a trial of the OX40 agonist ivuxolimab. The DNA of the CDR3 is TGTGCCAGCAGCTTAGGGGGCGGCCACGACAATGAGCAGTTCTTC. Amino acid sequence: CASSLGGGHDNEQFF.